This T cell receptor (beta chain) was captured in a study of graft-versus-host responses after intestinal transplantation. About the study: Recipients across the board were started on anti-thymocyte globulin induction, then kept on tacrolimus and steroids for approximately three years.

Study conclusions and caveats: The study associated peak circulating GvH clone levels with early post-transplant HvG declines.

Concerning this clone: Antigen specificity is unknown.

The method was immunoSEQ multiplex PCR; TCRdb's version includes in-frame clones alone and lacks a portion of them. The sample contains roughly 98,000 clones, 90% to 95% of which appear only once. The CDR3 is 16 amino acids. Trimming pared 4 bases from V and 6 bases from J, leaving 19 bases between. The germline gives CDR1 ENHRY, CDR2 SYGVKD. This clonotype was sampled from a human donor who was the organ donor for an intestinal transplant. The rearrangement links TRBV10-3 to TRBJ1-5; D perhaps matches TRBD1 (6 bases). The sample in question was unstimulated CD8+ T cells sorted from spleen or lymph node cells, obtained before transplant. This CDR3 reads CAISGVGPQGSQPQHF. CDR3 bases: TGTGCCATCAGTGGGGTTGGTCCACAGGGAAGTCAGCCCCAGCATTTT.